This TCR beta chain was identified during a study of blood T cell repertoires in COVID-19. Study as a whole: The samples span acute and convalescent COVID-19 from the United States, Italy and Spain.

Using immunoSEQ multiplex PCR, the repertoire was profiled, and TCRdb retains in-frame clones only, with some absent. The sample has about 170,000 clones; under 90% are singletons. V was clipped by 5 bases and J by 7 bases; unmatched bases: 4. The germline V gene has CDR1 SGHRS and CDR2 YFSETQ. This CDR3 spans 14 amino acids. This clonotype was sampled from an elderly woman with active or convalescent COVID-19. J is TRBJ2-2 and V is TRBV5-1; the match to TRBD1 covers 11 bases. What was sequenced was peripheral blood. This CDR3 is CASSGQGAGGELFF. For the CDR3, the DNA is TGCGCCAGCAGTGGACAGGGGGCAGGCGGGGAGCTGTTTTTT.